This T cell receptor (beta chain) was documented in a study of cytomegalovirus exposure and HLA in healthy donors. PCR involved 60 Vbeta and 13 Jbeta primers. The assay was immunoSEQ multiplex PCR, and TCRdb's table has in-frame clones only and misses some. The sample records around 150,000 clones, over 75% being singletons. Material for sequencing was PBMCs. The clonotype was recovered from a man younger than 45 in good health and CMV-seronegative.

CDR3 amino acids: CASLGGFTDTQYF. Here the CDR3 DNA reads TGTGCCAGCCTGGGGGGGTTCACAGATACGCAGTATTTT. The V gene is TRBV7-9, the J gene TRBJ2-3, with 7 bases fitting TRBD2. J gave up 2 bases and V 8 bases, and 4 bases lay outside the gene matches. Germline values: CDR1 SEHNR, CDR2 FQNEAQ (reference sequence). The CDR3 has 13 amino acids.